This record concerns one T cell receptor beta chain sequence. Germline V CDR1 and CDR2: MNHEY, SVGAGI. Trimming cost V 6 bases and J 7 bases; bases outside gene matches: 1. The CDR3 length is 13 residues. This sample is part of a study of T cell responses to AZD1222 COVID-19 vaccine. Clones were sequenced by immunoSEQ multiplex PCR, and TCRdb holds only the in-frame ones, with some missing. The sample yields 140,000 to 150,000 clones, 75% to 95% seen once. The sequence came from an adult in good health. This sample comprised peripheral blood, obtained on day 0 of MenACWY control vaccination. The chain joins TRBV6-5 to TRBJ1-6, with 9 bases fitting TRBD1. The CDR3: CASRGQGNSPLHF. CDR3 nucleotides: TGTGCCAGCAGGGGACAGGGAAATTCACCCCTCCACTTT.